This T cell receptor (beta chain) came from a study of blood T cell repertoires in COVID-19. Study information: Researchers got acute and convalescent COVID-19 samples from the United States, Italy and Spain. From T cells, B-cell-depleted T cells, or PBMCs came the material, which was cDNA or gDNA.

The CDR3 runs to 15 residues. Looked up from germline, CDR1 is LNHDA and CDR2 is SQIVND (reference sequence). The V end was cut by 1 base, the J end by 4 bases, with 11 bases between. The repertoire was sequenced with immunoSEQ multiplex PCR; TCRdb's copy has only in-frame clones and lacks some. Altogether about 250,000 clones are present, approximately 83% being singletons, with the ten largest covering roughly 27%. The receptor comes from a man aged 40-49 years with acute or convalescent COVID-19. The chain employs TRBV19 and TRBJ2-1; a weak D match, TRBD1 (6 bases). The sequencing input was peripheral blood. The CDR3, as DNA: TGTGCCAGTAGTATAGGGAGACAGGATTACAATGAGCAGTTCTTC. Protein product: CASSIGRQDYNEQFF. The whole variable domain, filled in from reference TRBV19 and TRBJ2-1, reads DGGITQSPKYLFRKEGQNVTLSCEQNLNHDAMYWYRQDPGQGLRLIYYSQIVNDFQKGDIAEGYSVSREKKESFPLTVTSAQKNPTAFYLCASSIGRQDYNEQFFGPGTRLTVL.